This note documents a single T cell receptor (beta chain) sequence. This clonotype was counted between two and nine times. Its antigen is unknown. No quality values exist for individual bases; no much larger clone is one base distant. The receptor library was made with PCR. Data came from an Illumina HiSeq 2500. Molecular barcoding was employed in the preparation of TCR libraries, with unique molecular identifiers being used to normalize TCRbeta repertoire quantification. Using fastp trimming at Q25 and MiXCR clonotype assembly, TCRdb reanalyzed the public sequencing data and kept in-frame beta chains. One record per CDR3 amino acid sequence lists the most common genes and DNA. This sample is represented by almost 600,000 distinct CDR3 sequences; 27% of them were singletons. Of the sample, less than 40% falls within the top ten clones. The sample originates from a study of T-cell reconstitution after alpha-beta-depleted transplantation in children (dated by TCRdb to 2015 to 2016). With respect to the entire study: The study quantitatively tracked T-cell immune reconstitution after TCRalphabeta/CD19-depleted allogeneic hematopoietic cell transplantation in children using TCR repertoire profiling.

In the paper's terms, the treatment or condition label means: allogeneic hematopoietic cell transplantation with graft depleted of TCRalphabeta T cells and CD19 B cells. Transplant recipients were children who received TCRalphabeta/CD19-depleted allogeneic hematopoietic cell grafts. Overall study results and their limits: Hyperexpanded clone frequencies declined over subsequent months; after one year, T-cell counts and TCRbeta diversity were mostly attributed to newly produced T cells. The high TCRbeta diversity at day 60 in some patients was ascribed to recipient T cells and intrathymic progenitors that had survived conditioning. Apparently early alphabetaT-cell count recovery about two months after transplant reportedly relied on only several hundred rapidly expanded clones derived from non-depleted graft cells.

CDR1 and CDR2 are read off the germline V gene as MGHRA and YSYEKL. Reading from cysteine to phenylalanine, the CDR3 counts 16 amino acids. Solely the CDR3 DNA is kept, with 48 bases framed from the first base. Trimming removed 0 bases from V and 5 bases from J, leaving 15 bases between the germline ends. The TCR sequence derives from a boy in the first two years of life with Wiskott-Aldrich syndrome, due to receive a stem cell transplant. Rearrangement joined TRBV4-1 to TRBJ2-3; the D gene is perhaps TRBD2, from 6 matching bases. The material was PBMCs, obtained before TCRalphabeta/CD19-depleted stem cell transplant. The DNA is TGCGCCAGCAGCCAAGACCCGGCTAGGAGGGGAGATACGCAGTATTTT. Its translation reads: CASSQDPARRGDTQYF.